This TCR beta chain comes out of a study of OX40 agonist ivuxolimab in advanced cancers. Assay used: immunoSEQ multiplex PCR; TCRdb lists only in-frame clones, some missing. The sample lists 77,000 or so clones; roughly 89% were seen once. Trimming removed 4 bases from V and 8 bases from J; junction bases left unmatched: 5. Per the germline V gene, CDR1 is MNHEY and CDR2 is SVGAGI. The CDR3 is 14 residues long. V gene TRBV6-5 combines with J gene TRBJ1-4; TRBD1 aligns across 9 bases. The material sequenced was CD4+ or CD8+ T cells sorted from blood, taken in a trial of the OX40 agonist ivuxolimab. The TCR originated in an adult with an advanced solid tumor such as melanoma, head and neck, liver or kidney cancer. CDR3 amino acids: CASSSRTGAEKLFF. CDR3 nucleotides: TGTGCCAGCAGTTCCCGGACAGGGGCAGAAAAACTGTTTTTT.